This T cell receptor beta chain was sequenced during a study of control samples from healthy donors and cancer patients. Trimming pared 4 bases from V and 3 bases from J, leaving 15 bases between. CDR3 length: 16 residues. From germline, CDR1 is SEHNR and CDR2 FQNEAQ (reference sequence). The assay was immunoSEQ multiplex PCR, and TCRdb's table has in-frame clones only and misses some. The data contain approximately 72,000 clones, approximately 91% of them singletons. This TCR was recovered from a man between 45 and 60 years old in good health. The rearrangement joins TRBV7-9 to TRBJ1-4; no clear D gene. Material for sequencing was blood. The chain's CDR3 is CASSSDRGAANEKLFF. The CDR3 DNA reads as TGTGCCAGCAGCTCAGACCGGGGAGCAGCTAATGAAAAACTGTTTTTT.